This record covers a single TCR beta chain. The Seattle patients joined while their infection was active and were tracked longitudinally afterward. The data were taken from a study of blood T cell repertoires in COVID-19. Background on the study: Sites across the United States, Italy and Spain contributed samples from acute and convalescent COVID-19. T cells, B-cell-depleted T cells, or PBMCs provided the cDNA or gDNA that served as material.

Methods used by the authors: Amplified reference gene primers provided the basis for estimating nucleated cell counts. Only in-frame clones appear in the TCRdb table, and some are missing; sequencing was by immunoSEQ multiplex PCR. D and trimming were read from the DNA, whereas the V and J calls and clone size are those reported in that table. This table holds 250,000 to 300,000 clones, 75% to 90% found once. Germline lookup yields CDR1 MNHEY and CDR2 SVGAGI. V shed 7 bases and J 0 bases; nucleotides not matched to a gene: 4. The CDR3 contains 14 residues. V and J are TRBV6-5 and TRBJ2-5; 8 bases map to TRBD1. Material for sequencing was peripheral blood. The sequence derives from a woman between 70 and 85 years old with COVID-19, enrolled during active disease. For the CDR3, the DNA is TGTGCCAGCAAGGACAGGGTCTACCAAGAGACCCAGTACTTC. Translating it yields CASKDRVYQETQYF.